A selection of T cell receptor beta chains follows, all from one sample in a study of shared T cell receptors in the human thymus. Assay: immunoSEQ multiplex PCR; the TCRdb copy retains only in-frame clones and omits some. The repertoire holds more than 300,000 clones, with over 90% as singletons. The sequencing input was thymocytes. Receptors originate from a human donor. CDR3s include the opening cysteine and the closing phenylalanine or tryptophan. Fields, in order: J gene, D gene, V gene, clone size, CDR3 DNA, CDR3 protein. D genes are given only for firm matches. The size of a clone is reported for some rows only, either as once, few or many, or as a class for expanded clones.

j_call: TRBJ2-3
d_call: -
v_call: TRBV18
clone_size: -
cdr3_nt: TGTGCCAGCTCAACCCGGGGATTGGAAACAGATACGCAGTATTTT
cdr3_aa: CASSTRGLETDTQYF

j_call: TRBJ2-2
d_call: -
v_call: TRBV27
clone_size: few
cdr3_nt: TGTGCCAGCAGTTTAGTGGCCGGGACCGGGGAGCTGTTTTTT
cdr3_aa: CASSLVAGTGELFF

j_call: TRBJ2-3
d_call: -
v_call: TRBV28
clone_size: -
cdr3_nt: TGTGCCAGCAGTTTAGCACAGACACCCACAGATACGCAGTATTTT
cdr3_aa: CASSLAQTPTDTQYF

j_call: TRBJ1-2
d_call: -
v_call: TRBV21-1
clone_size: -
cdr3_nt: TGTGCCAGCAGCACCCTACCGGGACAAGGAGTAGTGGACTATGGCTACACCTTC
cdr3_aa: CASSTLPGQGVVDYGYTF

j_call: TRBJ2-7
d_call: -
v_call: TRBV28
clone_size: -
cdr3_nt: TGTGCCAGCAGTTTATTAGGAGGGACCCCCTACGAGCAGTACTTC
cdr3_aa: CASSLLGGTPYEQYF

j_call: TRBJ1-3
d_call: -
v_call: TRBV30
clone_size: -
cdr3_nt: TGTGCCTGGAGTCCGCAGGGCCTTACACCACTCTCTGGAAACACCATATATTTT
cdr3_aa: CAWSPQGLTPLSGNTIYF

j_call: TRBJ2-6
d_call: TRBD1
v_call: TRBV6-4
clone_size: -
cdr3_nt: TGTGCCAGCAGTGACGAGGACAGGACCTCTGGGGCCAACGTCCTGACTTTC
cdr3_aa: CASSDEDRTSGANVLTF

j_call: TRBJ1-2
d_call: -
v_call: TRBV5-6
clone_size: -
cdr3_nt: TGTGCCAGCAGCTTGCTAGGGCGCTATGGCTACACCTTC
cdr3_aa: CASSLLGRYGYTF

j_call: TRBJ2-1
d_call: TRBD2
v_call: TRBV7-2
clone_size: -
cdr3_nt: TGTGCCAGCAGCTTACTACCACGGGAGGGCGGGAACAATGAGCAGTTCTTC
cdr3_aa: CASSLLPREGGNNEQFF

j_call: TRBJ2-5
d_call: TRBD2
v_call: TRBV5-6
clone_size: -
cdr3_nt: TGTGCCAGCAGGATAACTAGCGGGAGGGCGGTGGAGACCCAGTACTTC
cdr3_aa: CASRITSGRAVETQYF

j_call: TRBJ2-7
d_call: -
v_call: TRBV11-3
clone_size: -
cdr3_nt: TGTGCCAGCAGCTTAGACGGGGGTCCCCTCTACGAGCAGTACTTC
cdr3_aa: CASSLDGGPLYEQYF

j_call: TRBJ2-4
d_call: -
v_call: TRBV28
clone_size: -
cdr3_nt: TGTGCCAGCAGTTTACGGGTGGCCAAAAACATTCAGTACTTC
cdr3_aa: CASSLRVAKNIQYF

j_call: TRBJ1-4
d_call: -
v_call: TRBV7-9
clone_size: -
cdr3_nt: TGTGCCAGCAGCTCCCGGACAGCCTCGGGTGAAAAACTGTTTTTT
cdr3_aa: CASSSRTASGEKLFF

j_call: TRBJ2-7
d_call: -
v_call: TRBV5-4
clone_size: -
cdr3_nt: TGTGCCAGCAGCTTGGTAACTAGCCAAAACTACGAGCAGTACTTC
cdr3_aa: CASSLVTSQNYEQYF

j_call: TRBJ2-3
d_call: -
v_call: TRBV10-3
clone_size: -
cdr3_nt: TGTGCCATCAGTGGGAGGACTCTCTCCGCAGATACGCAGTATTTT
cdr3_aa: CAISGRTLSADTQYF

j_call: TRBJ2-1
d_call: TRBD2
v_call: TRBV7-6
clone_size: -
cdr3_nt: TGTGCCAGCAAGGCGGCCAGCGGGAGAGCTATGGGGTACAATGAGCAGTTCTTC
cdr3_aa: CASKAASGRAMGYNEQFF